These T cell receptor beta chains were read from a single sample in a study of metastatic and nonmetastatic thyroid tumors. TCRdb used MiXCR to call clones anew from the PCR reads. The sample records 25,000 to 35,000 clones, approximately 17% being singletons. The material sequenced was blood. Receptor source: a female donor with papillary thyroid cancer or a benign thyroid nodule (not recorded which). Some clones in this sample may be carry-over from other donors' samples. Each CDR3 is given with its conserved first and last residue. The D gene is left open where the match is weak. Clone size appears in some rows only: once, few, many, or a class for an expanded clone.

j_call d_call v_call clone_size cdr3_aa cdr3_nt
TRBJ2-7 TRBD2 TRBV4-1 - CASSQGPLASQPYEQYF TGCGCCAGCAGCCAAGGACCACTAGCGTCACAACCTTACGAGCAGTACTTC
TRBJ2-2 - TRBV5-1 many CASSLDGGSTGELFF TGCGCCAGCAGCTTGGACGGGGGTAGCACCGGGGAGCTGTTTTTT
TRBJ2-5 - TRBV5-1 many CASSPLYQETQYF TGCGCCAGCAGCCCTTTATACCAAGAGACCCAGTACTTC
TRBJ2-7 - TRBV7-2 many CASSKTGTYEQYF TGTGCCAGCAGCAAAACAGGGACCTACGAGCAGTACTTC
TRBJ1-4 - TRBV6-1 many CASSEDPEGEKLFF TGTGCCAGCAGTGAAGACCCTGAGGGTGAAAAACTGTTTTTT
TRBJ1-4 TRBD1 TRBV9 many CASSARDRGATNEKLFF TGTGCCAGCAGCGCCCGGGACAGGGGAGCTACTAATGAAAAACTGTTTTTT
TRBJ2-6 - TRBV7-2 - CASSVSHSGANVLTF TGTGCCAGCAGCGTGAGCCACTCTGGGGCCAACGTCCTGACTTTC
TRBJ1-2 - TRBV11-2 - CASIPPPRLTGNYGYTF TGTGCCAGCATCCCACCCCCCCGTTTGACAGGTAACTATGGCTACACCTTC
TRBJ2-7 - TRBV3-1 many CASSQGGEQYF TGTGCCAGCAGCCAAGGGGGCGAGCAGTACTTC
TRBJ1-2 TRBD1 TRBV12-3/TRBV12-4 many CASAPYRGRVGYTF TGTGCCAGCGCACCGTACAGGGGGCGGGTTGGCTACACCTTC
TRBJ2-1 - TRBV6-1 many CASSESVWGNEQFF TGTGCCAGCAGTGAATCTGTTTGGGGAAATGAGCAGTTCTTC
TRBJ2-3 - TRBV7-3 many CASSQGRGDTQYF TGTGCCAGCAGCCAGGGACGGGGAGATACGCAGTATTTT
TRBJ2-3 TRBD2 TRBV5-6 many CASSFPGLAVTDTQYF TGTGCCAGCAGCTTCCCGGGACTAGCGGTCACAGATACGCAGTATTTT
TRBJ1-3 - TRBV18 - CASSPNVNSGNTIYF TGTGCCAGCTCACCAAACGTAAACTCGGGAAACACCATATATTTT
TRBJ2-5 - TRBV9 many CASSATDQETQYF TGTGCCAGCAGCGCGACGGACCAAGAGACCCAGTACTTC
TRBJ1-4 - TRBV28 many CASRQDPGHEKLFF TGTGCCAGCAGGCAGGATCCTGGACATGAAAAACTGTTTTTT
TRBJ2-1 TRBD2 TRBV11-1 few CASRITGARLRGASYNEQFF TGTGCCAGCAGGATAACAGGTGCCCGCTTGCGGGGGGCCAGCTACAATGAGCAGTTCTTC
TRBJ2-1 - TRBV6-2/TRBV6-3 medium-sized CASTDMKSSYNEQFF TGTGCCAGCACCGATATGAAGAGCTCCTACAATGAGCAGTTCTTC
TRBJ2-1 TRBD1 TRBV10-1 - CASNRDSWNEQFF TGCGCCAGCAACCGGGACAGTTGGAATGAGCAGTTCTTC
TRBJ2-3 TRBD1 TRBV7-3 many CASSSRDRADTQYF TGTGCCAGCAGCTCCCGGGACAGGGCAGATACGCAGTATTTT
TRBJ2-7 - TRBV12-3/TRBV12-4 - CASSARYRVHEQYF TGTGCCAGCAGCGCCCGGTACAGGGTCCACGAGCAGTACTTC
TRBJ2-6 - TRBV28 many CASSPPLSGANVLTF TGTGCCAGCAGTCCCCCCTTATCTGGGGCCAACGTCCTGACTTTC
TRBJ1-2 - TRBV20-1 medium-sized CSARAGYGYTF TGCAGTGCTAGGGCAGGCTATGGCTACACCTTC
TRBJ1-6 - TRBV27 many CASKRGAVESSPLHF TGTGCCAGCAAACGGGGGGCAGTCGAAAGCTCACCCCTCCACTTT
TRBJ2-7 TRBD2 TRBV6-1 - CASSEVAGEHYEQYF TGTGCCAGCAGTGAGGTAGCGGGCGAGCATTACGAGCAGTACTTC
TRBJ2-6 - TRBV11-1 many CASSPVGGGGANVLTF TGTGCCAGCAGCCCGGTGGGGGGAGGTGGGGCCAACGTCCTGACTTTC
TRBJ1-1 - TRBV5-1 - CASSLTMGGASLAFF TGCGCCAGCAGCTTGACCATGGGGGGCGCTTCGCTAGCTTTCTTT